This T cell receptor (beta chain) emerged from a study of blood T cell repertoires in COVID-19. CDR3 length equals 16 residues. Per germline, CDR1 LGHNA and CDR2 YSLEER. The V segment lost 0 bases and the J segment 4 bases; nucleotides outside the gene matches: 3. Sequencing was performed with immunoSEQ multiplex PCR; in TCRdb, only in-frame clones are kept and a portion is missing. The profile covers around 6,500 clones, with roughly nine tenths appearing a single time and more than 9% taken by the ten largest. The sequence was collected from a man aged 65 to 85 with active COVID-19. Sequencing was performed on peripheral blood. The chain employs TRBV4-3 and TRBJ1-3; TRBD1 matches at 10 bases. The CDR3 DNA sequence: TGCGCCAGCAGCCAAGATCCGGGACAGGGGGGAAACACCATATATTTT. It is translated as CASSQDPGQGGNTIYF.